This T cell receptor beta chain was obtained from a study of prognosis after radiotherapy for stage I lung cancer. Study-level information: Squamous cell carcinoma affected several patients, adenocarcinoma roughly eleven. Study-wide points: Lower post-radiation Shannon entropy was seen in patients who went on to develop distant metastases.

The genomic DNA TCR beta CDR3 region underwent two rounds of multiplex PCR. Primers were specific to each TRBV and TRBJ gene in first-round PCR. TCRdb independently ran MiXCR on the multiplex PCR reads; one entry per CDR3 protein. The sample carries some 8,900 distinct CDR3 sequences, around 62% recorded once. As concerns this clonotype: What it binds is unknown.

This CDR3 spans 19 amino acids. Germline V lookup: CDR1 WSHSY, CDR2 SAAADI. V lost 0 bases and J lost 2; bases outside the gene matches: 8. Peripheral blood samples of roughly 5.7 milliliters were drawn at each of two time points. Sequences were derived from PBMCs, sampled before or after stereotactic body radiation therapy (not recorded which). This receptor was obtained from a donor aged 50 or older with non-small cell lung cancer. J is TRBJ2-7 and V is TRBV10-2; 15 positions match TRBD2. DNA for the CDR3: TGCGCCAGCAGTGAGTCCAGGACTAGCGGGAGGGGAAGCCCCTACGAGCAGTACTTC. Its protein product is CASSESRTSGRGSPYEQYF.